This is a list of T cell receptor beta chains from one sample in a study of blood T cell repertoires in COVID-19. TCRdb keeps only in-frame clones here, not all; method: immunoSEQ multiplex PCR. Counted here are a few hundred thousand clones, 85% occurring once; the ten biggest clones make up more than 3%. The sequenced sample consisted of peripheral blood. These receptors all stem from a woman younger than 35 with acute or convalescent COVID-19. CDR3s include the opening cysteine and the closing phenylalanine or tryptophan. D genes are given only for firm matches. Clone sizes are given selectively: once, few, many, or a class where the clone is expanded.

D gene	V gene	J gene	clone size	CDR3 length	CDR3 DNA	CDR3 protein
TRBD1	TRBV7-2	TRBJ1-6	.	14	TGTGCCAGCAGTACTGGACAGGTAGTCTCACCCCTCCACTTT	CASSTGQVVSPLHF
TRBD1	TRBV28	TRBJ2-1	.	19	TGTGCCAGCAGTCCCCGAGGGGGCATGGGCCAAGATGCCTACAATGAGCAGTTCTTC	CASSPRGGMGQDAYNEQFF
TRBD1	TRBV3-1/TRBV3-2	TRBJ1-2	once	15	TGTGCCAGCAACCCGGGACAGGGTGTTCGCTATGGCTACACCTTC	CASNPGQGVRYGYTF
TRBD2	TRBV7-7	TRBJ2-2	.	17	TGTGCCAGCAGCTTGATACTAGCGGGAGAATTTGGGGGGGAGCTGTTTTTT	CASSLILAGEFGGELFF
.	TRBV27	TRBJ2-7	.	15	TGTGCCAGCAGTTTAGGTACAGGGAGCTCCTACGAGCAGTACTTC	CASSLGTGSSYEQYF
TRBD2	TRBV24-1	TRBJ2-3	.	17	TGTGCCACCAGTGGATTGACTAGCGTAGATAGTGCAGATACGCAGTATTTT	CATSGLTSVDSADTQYF
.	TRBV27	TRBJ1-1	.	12	TGTGCCAGCAGTACAGGGAACACTGAAGCTTTCTTT	CASSTGNTEAFF
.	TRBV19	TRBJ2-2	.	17	TGTGCCAGTAGTATGCACCGACAGCCCACTGGCACCGGGGAGCTGTTTTTT	CASSMHRQPTGTGELFF
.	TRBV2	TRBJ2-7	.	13	TGTGCCAGCAGAACCGACAGTGCCTACGAGCAGTACTTC	CASRTDSAYEQYF
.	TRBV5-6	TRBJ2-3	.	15	TGTGCCAGCAGCTCTGGACTCAACTCGGCAGATACGCAGTATTTT	CASSSGLNSADTQYF
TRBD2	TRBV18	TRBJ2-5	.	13	TGTGCCAGCTCACCCATGGCGGGAGATGGCCAGTACTTC	CASSPMAGDGQYF
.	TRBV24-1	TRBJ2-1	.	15	TGTGCCACCAGTGTAGGGGGGGCTCTCTACAATGAGCAGTTCTTC	CATSVGGALYNEQFF
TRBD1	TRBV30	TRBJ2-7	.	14	TGTGCCTGGAACCTAGGACAGGGGGTGTACGAGCAGTACTTC	CAWNLGQGVYEQYF